A single sample is the source of the 11 T cell receptor beta chains below, sequenced in a study of brain metastases from non-small cell lung cancer. The data were produced by immunoSEQ multiplex PCR, yet TCRdb's version contains in-frame clones alone and is incomplete. The sample shows 2,200 or so clones, 65% to 90% of them seen only once. Sequenced input: tumor-adjacent normal tissue. The receptors originated from a donor over 35 with non-small cell lung cancer.

The chain employs TRBV2 and TRBJ1-2; maybe TRBD1 (6 bases). The CDR3 runs to 13 residues. Germline V CDR1 and CDR2: SNHLY, FYNNEI. The V gene lost 2 bases and the J gene lost 5 bases, with 9 bases spanning the gap. CDR3 DNA sequence: TGTGCCAGCAGTGAAAACAGGGAATATGGCTACACCTTC. This translates into CASSENREYGYTF.

The chain couples TRBV5-4 to TRBJ2-3; possibly TRBD2 for D (6 bases). This CDR3 region has 16 residues. The V gene lost 0 bases and the J gene lost 5 bases, with 16 bases spanning the gap. Per the germline V gene, CDR1 is SGHNT and CDR2 is YYREEE (reference sequence). The CDR3 loop is CASSLGGGASLDTQYF. DNA for the CDR3: TGTGCCAGCAGCTTGGGGGGCGGGGCTTCCCTAGATACGCAGTATTTT.

The chain uses TRBV19 and TRBJ1-2; unclear D gene. V was cut by 5 bases and J by 0 bases, with 13 bases left in between. There are 15 residues in the CDR3. In germline, CDR1 is LNHDA, CDR2 SQIVND (reference sequence). CDR3 in amino acids: CASSPPADTNYGYTF. Here the CDR3 DNA reads TGTGCCAGTAGTCCACCGGCAGACACTAACTATGGCTACACCTTC.

In this sample, this clone turned up once. The V call is TRBV3-1 (or the pseudogene TRBV3-2), the J call TRBJ1-3, with D possibly being TRBD1 (5 bases). CDR1 LGHDT and CDR2 YNNKEL come from the germline V gene (reference sequence). V was trimmed by 8 bases and J by 4 bases, leaving 9 bases between them. The CDR3 totals 12 residues. DNA of the CDR3: TGTGCCAGCGGGACGAGAGGAAACACCATATATTTT. Translating it yields CASGTRGNTIYF.

The V and J genes are TRBV29-1 and TRBJ2-3, with D possibly being TRBD1 (5 bases). This CDR3 has 13 residues. Trimming took off 1 base at V and 1 base at J, with 6 bases between the two ends. CDR1 and CDR2 (germline): SQVTM, ANQGSEA. The CDR3 loop is CSVEGGGTDTQYF. CDR3 bases: TGCAGCGTTGAAGGGGGCGGCACAGATACGCAGTATTTT.

This sequence joins TRBV19 and TRBJ2-1, with 12 bases that match TRBD2. The CDR3 contains 15 residues. V lost 8 bases and J lost 6; bases outside the gene matches: 8. The germline V gene has CDR1 LNHDA and CDR2 SQIVND (reference sequence). Here the CDR3 DNA reads TGTGCCAGTCGACCCCCTAGCGGGGGGGCCAATGAGCAGTTCTTC. It translates to CASRPPSGGANEQFF. Full variable domain (missing parts from reference TRBV19 and TRBJ2-1): DGGITQSPKYLFRKEGQNVTLSCEQNLNHDAMYWYRQDPGQGLRLIYYSQIVNDFQKGDIAEGYSVSREKKESFPLTVTSAQKNPTAFYLCASRPPSGGANEQFFGPGTRLTVL.

This chain joins TRBV3-1 (or the pseudogene TRBV3-2) and TRBJ2-3, with 11 bases identical to TRBD1. Germline CDR1 LGHDT, CDR2 YNNKEL (reference sequence). The junction had 10 bases not matched to a gene; V was cut back by 4 bases and J by 4 bases. The CDR3 covers 17 residues. CDR3 in DNA: TGTGCCAGCAGCCCGCCCGCCGGGACAGGGGGTCCAGATACGCAGTATTTT. Translated, it gives CASSPPAGTGGPDTQYF.

The rearrangement joins TRBV6-2 or TRBV6-3 to TRBJ1-2, with D unclear. This CDR3 has 13 amino acids. CDR1 is MNHEY and CDR2 is SVGEGT in the germline V gene. V was pared by 2 bases and J by 9 bases, with 13 bases between. CDR3 DNA: TGTGCCAGCAGTTACAGCCTCCGAGATAGCTACACCTTC. It codes for CASSYSLRDSYTF.

J is TRBJ1-1 and V is TRBV28; D remains unclear. V was trimmed by 5 bases and J by 5 bases, leaving 21 bases between them. The CDR3 loop spans 16 amino acids. CDR1 is MDHEN and CDR2 is SYDVKM in the germline V gene. The CDR3: CASSPPTSNLDTEAFF. CDR3 sequence (DNA): TGTGCCAGCAGTCCCCCCACCAGTAATTTGGATACTGAAGCTTTCTTT.

This clone was detected once. The chain has TRBV5-1 and TRBJ1-1, with D tentatively TRBD1 (6 bases). CDR1 is SGHRS and CDR2 is YFSETQ in the germline V gene. The CDR3 length is 14 residues. Trimming left V 2 bases short and J 2 bases short, with 10 bases between. CDR3 sequence (DNA): TGCGCCAGCAGCTTACAGGGCTCCAACACTGAAGCTTTCTTT. This encodes CASSLQGSNTEAFF.

The chain is built from TRBV30 and TRBJ1-2, with D tentatively TRBD1 (6 bases). V lost 5 bases to trimming and J lost 8 bases, with 9 bases between them. The CDR3 loop spans 10 amino acids. Germline CDR1 reads GTSNPN; CDR2 reads SVGIG (reference sequence). The CDR3 protein is CAWHGGGYTF. The CDR3 DNA sequence: TGTGCCTGGCATGGGGGCGGCTACACCTTC.